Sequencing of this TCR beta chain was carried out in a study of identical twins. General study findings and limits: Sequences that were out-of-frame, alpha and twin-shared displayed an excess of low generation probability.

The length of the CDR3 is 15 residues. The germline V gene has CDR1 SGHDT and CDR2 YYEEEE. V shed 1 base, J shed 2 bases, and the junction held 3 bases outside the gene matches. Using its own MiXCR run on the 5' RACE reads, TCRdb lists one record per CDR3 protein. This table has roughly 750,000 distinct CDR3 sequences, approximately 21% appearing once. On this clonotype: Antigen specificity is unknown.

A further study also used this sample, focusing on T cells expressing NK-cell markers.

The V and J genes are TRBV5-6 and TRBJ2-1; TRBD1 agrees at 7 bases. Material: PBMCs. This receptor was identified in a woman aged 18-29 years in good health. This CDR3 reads CASSLQGQPYNEQFF. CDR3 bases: TGTGCCAGCAGCTTGCAGGGACAGCCCTACAATGAGCAGTTCTTC.